Listed here are 24 T cell receptor beta chains from one sample, sequenced in a study of cytomegalovirus exposure and HLA in healthy donors. PCR primers comprised 60 Vbeta and 13 Jbeta primers. Using immunoSEQ multiplex PCR, the repertoire was profiled, and TCRdb retains in-frame clones only, with some absent. The sample holds some 120,000 clones, around 81% seen once. What was sequenced was PBMCs. These receptor sequences come from a woman in her 30s in good health and CMV-seronegative.

The rearrangement joins TRBV27 to TRBJ2-1, with 12 bases lining up with TRBD2. The CDR3 consists of 18 residues. V lost 6 bases, J lost 3 bases, and 12 bases stayed unmatched. The germline V gene encodes CDR1 MNHEY and CDR2 SMNVEV (reference sequence). CDR3 coding DNA: TGTGCCAGCAGCCAGACCCGACTAGCGGGAGTGGTCTACAATGAGCAGTTCTTC. This sequence encodes CASSQTRLAGVVYNEQFF.

This clone has only a few counts. Different DNA sequences within this sample yield the same CDR3. The chain recombines TRBV6-4 with TRBJ2-3; D possibly corresponds to TRBD1 (5 bases). The CDR3 length is 13 residues. V was clipped by 3 bases and J by 4 bases, with 8 bases between them. In germline, CDR1 is MRHNA, CDR2 SNTAGT. CDR3 sequence (DNA): TGTGCCAGCAGTGAGCAGGGTGCAGATACGCAGTATTTT. Residues: CASSEQGADTQYF.

This clone was observed once. The chain employs TRBV2 and TRBJ1-6; possibly TRBD1 for D (5 bases). The CDR3 is 12 amino acids. V was clipped by 6 bases and J by 5 bases, with 5 bases between them. Germline V gives CDR1 SNHLY, CDR2 FYNNEI. CDR3 coding DNA: TGTGCCAGCAGACAGGATAATTCACCCCTCCACTTT. This gives the protein CASRQDNSPLHF.

The chain has TRBV19 and TRBJ2-2; 10 bases are shared with TRBD1. Germline V gene lookup returns CDR1 LNHDA and CDR2 SQIVND (reference sequence). The CDR3 covers 15 residues. V shed 6 bases and J 6 bases; nucleotides not matched to a gene: 7. The CDR3 region is CASRTGQGTAGELFF. The DNA of the CDR3 is TGTGCCAGTAGGACGGGACAGGGGACAGCCGGGGAGCTGTTTTTT.

V gene TRBV15 combines with J gene TRBJ2-6, with 9 positions matching TRBD1. V was pared by 0 bases and J by 0 bases, with 6 bases of the junction left unmatched. Germline lookup yields CDR1 LNHNV and CDR2 YYDKDF (reference sequence). The CDR3 contains 19 residues. CDR3 nucleotides: TGTGCCACCAGCAGAGACCCCCGACAGGGGGTCTCTGGGGCCAACGTCCTGACTTTC. Encoded protein: CATSRDPRQGVSGANVLTF.

The genes are TRBV27 and TRBJ2-7, with D uncertain. The germline CDR1 and CDR2 sequences are MNHEY and SMNVEV (reference sequence). This CDR3 has 13 amino acids. V gave up 6 bases and J gave up 0 bases, with 9 bases separating them. CDR3 DNA: TGTGCCAGCAGGGAGCAGAACTCCTACGAGCAGTACTTC. Residues: CASREQNSYEQYF.

The V gene is TRBV7-9, the J gene TRBJ2-5, with TRBD2 identical over 8 bases. The end of the DNA aligns better with TRBJ2-7, so the J call may be wrong. The CDR3 sequence is 16 residues long. Per germline, CDR1 SEHNR and CDR2 FQNEAQ (reference sequence). The chain's CDR3 is CASSEALAEDSYEQYF. The CDR3 nucleotides are TGTGCCAGCAGCGAAGCACTAGCGGAAGATTCCTACGAGCAGTACTTC.

To note about this clone: One end of the junction varies from germline; a read error may be responsible. Other DNA sequences of this sample code for an identical CDR3. This chain connects TRBV19 to TRBJ2-7; 9 bases fit TRBD2. Germline CDR1 is LNHDA and CDR2 is SQIVND (reference sequence). CDR3 length: 15 residues. The CDR3 is CASSMDMGLAYEQYF. Written as DNA, the CDR3 is TGTGCCAGTAGTATGGATATGGGACTAGCCTACGAGCAGTATTTC.

The V and J genes are TRBV7-2 and TRBJ2-7; D gene ambiguous. Trimming pared 4 bases from V and 5 bases from J, leaving 12 bases between. The V gene's germline CDR1 is SGHTA and CDR2 FQGNSA. The CDR3 is 13 residues long. For the CDR3, the DNA is TGTGCCAGCAGCTCACCTAGACTCCACGAGCAGTACTTC. This codes for CASSSPRLHEQYF.

This chain joins TRBV7-8 and TRBJ2-7; D may be TRBD1 (5 bases). Germline CDR1 is SGHVS and CDR2 is FQNEAQ. The CDR3 is 14 amino acids. Trimming took 6 bases from V and 1 from J, leaving 13 bases between them. The DNA for the CDR3 is TGTGCCAGCAGTAGACAGATCCCTTCCTACGAGCAGTACTTC. It codes for CASSRQIPSYEQYF.

The rearrangement uses TRBV15 and TRBJ2-4; 13 bases fit TRBD2. Germline values: CDR1 LNHNV, CDR2 YYDKDF (reference sequence). The CDR3 contains 19 residues. With 1 base clipped from V and 0 bases from J, the junction kept 6 bases outside the gene matches. CDR3 DNA: TGTGCCACCAGCAGAGGAACTAGCGGGAGGGGAGTAGCCAAAAACATTCAGTACTTC. Translated, it gives CATSRGTSGRGVAKNIQYF.

The V and J genes are TRBV15 and TRBJ2-5, with 9 bases fitting TRBD1. CDR1 is LNHNV and CDR2 is YYDKDF in the germline V gene (reference sequence). The CDR3 sequence is 17 residues long. V lost 4 bases, J lost 3 bases, and 12 bases stayed unmatched. The CDR3: CATSKPRDREGKETQYF. The CDR3 region has the DNA TGTGCCACCAGCAAACCTCGGGACAGGGAAGGAAAAGAGACCCAGTACTTC.

A single count supports this clone. The chain recombines TRBV5-1 with TRBJ2-1, with D perhaps TRBD2 (6 bases). The CDR3 loop spans 16 amino acids. V was shortened by 4 bases and J by 0 bases, with 14 bases between the two germline ends. Germline V gene sequence: CDR1 SGHRS, CDR2 YFSETQ. The CDR3 spells CASSPGGRTSYNEQFF. The CDR3 bases are TGCGCCAGCAGCCCCGGAGGGCGGACCTCCTACAATGAGCAGTTCTTC.

The chain has TRBV19 and TRBJ1-5; TRBD1 matches 7 bases. This CDR3 contains 18 residues. After removal of 5 bases from V and 0 bases from J, the junction contained 13 bases not matched to a gene. Per germline, CDR1 LNHDA and CDR2 SQIVND (reference sequence). The CDR3 loop reads CASSARDRTLYSNQPQHF. CDR3 coding DNA: TGTGCCAGTAGTGCCCGGGACAGAACCCTATATAGCAATCAGCCCCAGCATTTT.

The chain links TRBV13 to TRBJ2-2, with 9 bases aligning to TRBD1. V was clipped by 5 bases and J by 1 base; unmatched bases: 26. CDR3 length equals 23 residues. Germline V gene data show CDR1 as PRHDT and CDR2 as FYEKMQ (reference sequence). CDR3 nucleotide sequence: TGTGCCAGCAGCCGAATTGATACCGGGACAGGGCTTACCAAAGATCTGAACACCGGGGAGCTGTTTTTT. Amino acids: CASSRIDTGTGLTKDLNTGELFF.

This clone showed up just once. An end of the junction differs from the germline gene, which may be a read error. The rearrangement joins TRBV5-1 to TRBJ2-1, with D maybe TRBD1 (6 bases). Germline CDR1 and CDR2: SGHRS and YFSETQ. This CDR3 spans 15 amino acids. Here the CDR3 DNA reads TGCGCCAGCGGCTTGGAGGTCAGGGGTTGGGATGAGCAGTTCTTC. Its protein is CASGLEVRGWDEQFF.

The CDR3 is CASSSLAGVYEQYF. CDR3 nucleotide sequence: TGCGCCAGCAGCTCCCTAGCGGGAGTCTACGAGCAGTACTTC. The rearrangement links TRBV4-3 to TRBJ2-7, with 10 bases fitting TRBD2. J lost 3 bases, V lost 5 bases, and 4 bases had no gene match. Per the germline V gene, CDR1 is LGHNA and CDR2 is YSLEER. The CDR3 is 14 amino acids.

The V call is TRBV25-1, the J call TRBJ1-1; D possibly corresponds to TRBD1 (6 bases). This CDR3 is built from 15 residues. Trimming pared 5 bases from V and 1 base from J, leaving 14 bases between. Per the germline V gene, CDR1 is MGHDK and CDR2 is SYGVNS. The CDR3 DNA is TGTGCCAGCAGTCCTACAGGGCTCGGGAACACTGAAGCTTTCTTT. Its translation: CASSPTGLGNTEAFF.

There are a few counts of this clone. The chain carries TRBV4-3 and TRBJ1-1; D gene ambiguous. Deletions cut 0 bases from V and 4 bases from J, with 15 bases between. Germline V gene lookup returns CDR1 LGHNA and CDR2 YSLEER. This CDR3 has 16 residues. This chain's CDR3 is CASSQDPPPGSTEAFF. The CDR3 DNA reads TGCGCCAGCAGCCAAGATCCCCCCCCGGGGAGCACTGAAGCTTTCTTT.

The CDR3 sequence is CSVELAGSYEQYF. CDR3 sequence (DNA): TGCAGCGTTGAATTAGCGGGATCCTACGAGCAGTACTTC. The chain recombines TRBV29-1 with TRBJ2-7; 8 nucleotides agree with TRBD2. Per germline, CDR1 SQVTM and CDR2 ANQGSEA. The ends lost 2 bases at V and 1 base at J; junction bases unmatched: 1. CDR3 length: 13 amino acids.

Worth noting for this clone: The germline gene is not matched at one end of the junction; a read error may be the cause. The chain carries TRBV7-9 and TRBJ2-7; TRBD2 matches at 10 bases. CDR1 is SEHNR, CDR2 FQNEAQ, per germline (reference sequence). The CDR3 covers 16 residues. The CDR3, as DNA: TGTTCCAGCAGCCCTCAACTAGCGGGACCGATCTACGAGCAGTACTTC. Encoded protein: CSSSPQLAGPIYEQYF.

In DNA form, the CDR3 reads TGTGCCATTAATCCGGGACTCTCCTACGAGCAGTACTTC. Its translation is CAINPGLSYEQYF. The chain couples TRBV10-3 to TRBJ2-7, with TRBD2 as a possible D gene (6 bases). CDR1 and CDR2 (germline): ENHRY, SYGVKD. V gave up 9 bases and J gave up 0 bases, with 12 bases separating them. This CDR3 region has 13 residues.

The rearrangement links TRBV7-6 to TRBJ2-3; unclear D gene. Between the trimmed V and J ends, which lost 5 bases and 0 bases, there was a span of 9 bases. This CDR3 comprises 14 residues. Germline V gene sequence: CDR1 SGHVS, CDR2 FNYEAQ. CDR3 sequence reads: CASSPRPSTDTQYF. CDR3 in DNA: TGTGCCAGCAGCCCTAGACCTAGCACAGATACGCAGTATTTT.

This clone was seen a handful of times. This sequence joins TRBV6-6 and TRBJ1-1; TRBD1 matches 7 bases. V was pared by 5 bases and J by 0 bases, with 9 bases of the junction left unmatched. The CDR3 totals 16 residues. Germline CDR1 reads MNHNY; CDR2 reads SVGAGI (reference sequence). CDR3 amino acids: CASSPSQGQLNTEAFF. DNA for the CDR3: TGTGCCAGCAGTCCGTCACAGGGACAGCTGAACACTGAAGCTTTCTTT.